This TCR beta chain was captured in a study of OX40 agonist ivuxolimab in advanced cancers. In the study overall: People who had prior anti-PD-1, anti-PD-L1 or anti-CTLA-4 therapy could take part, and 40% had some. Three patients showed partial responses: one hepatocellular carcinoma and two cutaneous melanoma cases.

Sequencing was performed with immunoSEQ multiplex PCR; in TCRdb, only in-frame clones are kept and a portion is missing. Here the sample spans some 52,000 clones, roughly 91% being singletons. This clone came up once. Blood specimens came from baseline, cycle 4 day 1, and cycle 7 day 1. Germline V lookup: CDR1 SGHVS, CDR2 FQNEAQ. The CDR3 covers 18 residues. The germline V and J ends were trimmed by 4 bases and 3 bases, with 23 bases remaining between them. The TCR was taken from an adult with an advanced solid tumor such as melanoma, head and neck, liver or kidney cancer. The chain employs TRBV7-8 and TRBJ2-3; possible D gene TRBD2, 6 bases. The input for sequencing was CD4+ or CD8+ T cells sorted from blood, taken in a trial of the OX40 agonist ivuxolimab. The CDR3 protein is CASSSKRAGGYRTDTQYF. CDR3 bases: TGTGCCAGCAGCTCAAAGAGGGCCGGGGGTTATAGGACAGATACGCAGTATTTT.